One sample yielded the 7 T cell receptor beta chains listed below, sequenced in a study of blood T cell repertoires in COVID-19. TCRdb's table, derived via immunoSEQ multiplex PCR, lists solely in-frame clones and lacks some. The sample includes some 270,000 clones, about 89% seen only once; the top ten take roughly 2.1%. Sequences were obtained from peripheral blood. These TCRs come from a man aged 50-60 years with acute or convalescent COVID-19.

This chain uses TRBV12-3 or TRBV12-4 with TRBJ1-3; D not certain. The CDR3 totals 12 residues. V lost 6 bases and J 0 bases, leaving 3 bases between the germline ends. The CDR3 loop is CASRSSGNTIYF. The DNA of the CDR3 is TGTGCCAGCAGGAGCTCTGGAAACACCATATATTTT.

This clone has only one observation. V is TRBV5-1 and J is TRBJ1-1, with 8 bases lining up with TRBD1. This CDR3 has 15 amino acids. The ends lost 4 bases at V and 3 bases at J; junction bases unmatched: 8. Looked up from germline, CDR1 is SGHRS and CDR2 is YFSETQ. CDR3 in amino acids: CASSEGRTGYTEAFF. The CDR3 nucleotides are TGCGCCAGCAGCGAAGGCCGGACAGGGTACACTGAAGCTTTCTTT.

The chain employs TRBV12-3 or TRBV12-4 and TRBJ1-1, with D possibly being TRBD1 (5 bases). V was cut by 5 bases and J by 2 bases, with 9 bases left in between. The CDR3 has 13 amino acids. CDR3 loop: CASSRQINTEAFF. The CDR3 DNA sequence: TGTGCCAGCAGTCGACAGATTAACACTGAAGCTTTCTTT.

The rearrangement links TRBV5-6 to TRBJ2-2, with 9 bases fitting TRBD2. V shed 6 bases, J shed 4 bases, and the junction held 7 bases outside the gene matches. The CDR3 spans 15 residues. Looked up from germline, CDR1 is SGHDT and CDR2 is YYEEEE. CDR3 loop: CASNPGLAPTGELFF. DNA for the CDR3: TGTGCCAGCAACCCGGGACTAGCCCCCACCGGGGAGCTGTTTTTT.

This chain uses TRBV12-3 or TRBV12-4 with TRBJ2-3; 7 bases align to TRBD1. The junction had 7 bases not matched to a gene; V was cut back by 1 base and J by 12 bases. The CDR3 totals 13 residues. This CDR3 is CASSLGGTDIQYF. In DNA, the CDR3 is TGTGCCAGCAGTTTAGGAGGGACAGACATTCAGTATTTT.

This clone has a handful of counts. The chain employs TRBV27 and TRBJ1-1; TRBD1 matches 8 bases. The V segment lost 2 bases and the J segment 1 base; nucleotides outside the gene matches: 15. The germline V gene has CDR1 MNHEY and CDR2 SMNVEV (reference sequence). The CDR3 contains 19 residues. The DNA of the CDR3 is TGTGCCAGCAGTTTAGCGGGTTGGGTCCCAGGGGGCAGGAACACTGAAGCTTTCTTT. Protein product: CASSLAGWVPGGRNTEAFF.

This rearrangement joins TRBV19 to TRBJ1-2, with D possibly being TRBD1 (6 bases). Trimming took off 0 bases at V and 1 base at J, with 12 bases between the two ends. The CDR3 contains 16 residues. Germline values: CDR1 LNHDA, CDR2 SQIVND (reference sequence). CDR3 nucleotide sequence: TGTGCCAGTAGTATAGATCCCCAGGGGCTTAACTATGGCTACACCTTC. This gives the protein CASSIDPQGLNYGYTF.